The 14 T cell receptor beta chains given below trace back to one sample, sequenced in a study of T cell changes during pregnancy in multiple sclerosis (dated by TCRdb to the late 2010s). Library preparation was by the immunoSEQ multiplex PCR assay. Sourced from immuneACCESS, this table was stored by TCRdb with only in-frame sequences that have V and J called. A share of the clones is absent; for the studies checked, an unresolved V gene accounts for under half, and the remainder has no known explanation. Here the sample has about 77,000 clones; over 75% occur a single time. 1.9% of the sample is in the top ten clones. The sample consisted of peripheral blood, taken before pregnancy. The receptors here all came from a female donor with multiple sclerosis, enrolled in a pregnancy study.

This clone has just one count. The chain links TRBV27 to TRBJ2-1; 15 nucleotides match TRBD2. The V segment lost 3 bases and the J segment 16 bases; nucleotides outside the gene matches: 7. The CDR3 contains 14 residues. CDR1 and CDR2 from the germline V gene are MNHEY and SMNVEV (reference sequence). The CDR3 nucleotides read TGTGCCAGCAGTTTTGGACTAGCGGGGGGGCCAGTCTTCTTC. Its protein product is CASSFGLAGGPVFF.

To note about this clone: Additional DNA sequences in this sample encode the identical CDR3. The J gene is TRBJ1-1, the V gene TRBV9; D possibly corresponds to TRBD1 (5 bases). CDR1 is SGDLS and CDR2 is YYNGEE in the germline V gene. The CDR3 extends over 15 amino acids. Trimming took 0 bases from V and 0 from J, leaving 9 bases between them. The CDR3, as DNA: TGTGCCAGCAGCGTAGGTGGGGCCGTGAACACTGAAGCTTTCTTT. Encoded protein: CASSVGGAVNTEAFF.

This sequence joins TRBV6-5 and TRBJ1-2; TRBD1 matches 8 bases. V shed 3 bases and J 8 bases; nucleotides not matched to a gene: 8. CDR3 length: 14 amino acids. The germline gives CDR1 MNHEY, CDR2 SVGAGI. CDR3 sequence (DNA): TGTGCCAGCAGTTATAATCTGGGACAGGACGGCTACACCTTC. Protein: CASSYNLGQDGYTF.

The CDR3 region is CASSEVVAGGTATNEKLFF. The CDR3 nucleotides are TGTGCCAGCAGTGAAGTGGTGGCAGGTGGGACAGCAACTAATGAAAAACTGTTTTTT. The genes are TRBV2 and TRBJ1-4, with TRBD1 identical over 7 bases. Germline trimming cut 1 base from V and 0 bases from J; bases unmatched to any gene: 11. CDR3 length: 19 residues. CDR1 and CDR2 (germline): SNHLY, FYNNEI.

The CDR3 DNA sequence: TGCGCCAGCAGCTTGGCCAGGGCCACTAACTATGGCTACACCTTC. Translating gives CASSLARATNYGYTF. The gene calls are TRBV5-1 and TRBJ1-2; D is perhaps TRBD1 (5 bases). The germline V and J ends were trimmed by 0 bases and 0 bases, with 9 bases remaining between them. Germline-derived CDR1 and CDR2 are SGHRS and YFSETQ. The CDR3 is made up of 15 amino acids.

The J gene is TRBJ2-2, the V gene TRBV11-2; D is ambiguous. Germline V gives CDR1 SGHAT, CDR2 FQNNGV. CDR3 size: 15 residues. Trimming left V 1 base short and J 2 bases short, with 8 bases between. The CDR3 DNA reads as TGTGCCAGCAGCTTAGGAACACAAAACACCGGGGAGCTGTTTTTT. Translating gives CASSLGTQNTGELFF.

This chain links TRBV7-3 with TRBJ2-7; the match to TRBD1 covers 9 bases. The ends lost 9 bases at V and 5 bases at J; junction bases unmatched: 5. This CDR3 has 12 amino acids. CDR1 and CDR2 (germline): SGHTA, FQGTGA. CDR3 sequence: CASGTGNNEQYF. CDR3 DNA sequence: TGTGCCAGTGGGACAGGGAACAACGAGCAGTACTTC.

CDR3 DNA: TGTGCCAGCAGCTTAGAGTGGGTATTGGGCCCCACCGGGGAGCTGTTTTTT. Its protein is CASSLEWVLGPTGELFF. The chain carries TRBV11-2 and TRBJ2-2, with D hard to call. Deletions cut 0 bases from V and 4 bases from J, with 15 bases between. This CDR3 region has 17 residues. Per germline, CDR1 SGHAT and CDR2 FQNNGV.

The V call is TRBV27, the J call TRBJ1-1; TRBD1 aligns across 7 bases. CDR1 and CDR2 (germline): MNHEY, SMNVEV (reference sequence). This CDR3 has 13 amino acids. V dropped 6 bases and J dropped 6; count of bases not matched to a gene: 7. The CDR3 DNA reads as TGTGCCAGCAGCTTTGACAGGGTGGCTGAAGCTTTCTTT. This gives the protein CASSFDRVAEAFF.

The chain couples TRBV5-1 to TRBJ2-7, with D tentatively TRBD2 (6 bases). The CDR3 has 14 amino acids. Germline V gene lookup returns CDR1 SGHRS and CDR2 YFSETQ. Between the trimmed V and J ends, which lost 0 bases and 7 bases, there was a span of 14 bases. Here the CDR3 reads CASSLGTGGGEQYF. CDR3 in DNA: TGCGCCAGCAGCTTGGGGACTGGGGGAGGTGAGCAGTACTTC.

This chain connects TRBV6-6 to TRBJ1-1; D is ambiguous. V lost 4 bases and J 1 base, leaving 7 bases between the germline ends. Germline CDR1 MNHNY, CDR2 SVGAGI (reference sequence). There are 13 residues in the CDR3. CDR3 residues: CASSLERNTEAFF. The DNA for the CDR3 is TGTGCCAGCAGTTTGGAGAGGAACACTGAAGCTTTCTTT.

J is TRBJ2-7 and V is TRBV5-6, with D possibly matching TRBD1 (5 bases). Germline V CDR1 and CDR2: SGHDT, YYEEEE. The CDR3 is 12 amino acids. V lost 4 bases and J 7 bases, leaving 12 bases between the germline ends. The CDR3 loop is CASSSPDREQYF. In nucleotides, the CDR3 is TGTGCCAGCAGCAGCCCCGACAGAGAGCAGTACTTC.

The CDR3, as DNA: TGTGCCAGCAAATACCGGGACAGGGGGCAGTCACCCCTCCACTTT. Translation: CASKYRDRGQSPLHF. This chain links TRBV28 with TRBJ1-6, with TRBD1 matching over 12 bases. The V and J ends lost 7 bases and 10 bases, in that order; junction bases with no gene match: 8. Germline V gene lookup returns CDR1 MDHEN and CDR2 SYDVKM. CDR3 length: 15 amino acids.

A single count supports this clone. The chain recombines TRBV30 with TRBJ1-2, with TRBD1 matching 8 bases. Trimming cost V 0 bases and J 9 bases; bases outside gene matches: 9. Germline values: CDR1 GTSNPN, CDR2 SVGIG (reference sequence). The CDR3 covers 14 residues. Here the CDR3 reads CAWSVSAQGGRYTF. Here the CDR3 DNA reads TGTGCCTGGAGTGTATCAGCACAGGGGGGACGCTACACCTTC.